This TCR beta chain was captured by sequencing in a study of CD8+CD57+ T cells in acquired aplastic anemia. Study background: Sorted CD4+ and CD8+ cells gave a mean 3.2 ug DNA, range roughly 0.19 to 30 ug. Healthy donor CD4+ cell samples had a mean of about 11 million reads. Study-wide results and limits: Overlapping CD8+ CDR3 repertoires of patients and controls contained 25 to 35 shared sequences. Researchers reported that CD8+ Simpson's diversity was not significantly different in patients versus controls.

Germline CDR1 and CDR2: LNHDA and SQIVND (reference sequence). The V gene lost 1 base and the J gene lost 4 bases, with 7 bases spanning the gap. The CDR3 covers 14 residues. As for this clonotype: The antigen is unknown.

TCR beta VDJ and CDR3 profiling used genomic DNA as template. Each CDR3 protein gets one entry after TCRdb re-called the reads with MiXCR. The sample carries some 200,000 distinct CDR3 sequences, 61% recorded once. This TCR was recovered from a human donor in good health. Material for sequencing was sorted CD4+, CD8+, or CD8+CD57+ T cells (not recorded which) from PBMCs. This chain joins TRBV19 and TRBJ2-2; D not certain. The CDR3 DNA reads TGTGCCAGTAGTATAGTGTGGGGCACCGGGGAGCTGTTTTTT. Its protein product is CASSIVWGTGELFF.